What follows is one TCR beta chain and its context. The protocol was immunoSEQ multiplex PCR, while the TCRdb copy is restricted to in-frame clones and leaves out a portion. The table includes some 68,000 clones, 85% to 90% detected once. The data are from a study of blood T cell repertoires in COVID-19. The wider study: The United States, Italy and Spain provided the acute and convalescent COVID-19 samples. Sample material is recorded as cDNA or gDNA derived from T cells, B-cell-depleted T cells, or PBMCs.

Sequencing was carried out using peripheral blood. This TCR came from a man in his forties or fifties with acute or convalescent COVID-19.

The CDR3 sequence: CASSFTGSGYTF. DNA for the CDR3: TGTGCCAGCAGTTTTACAGGGAGTGGCTACACCTTC. The rearrangement uses TRBV12-3 or TRBV12-4 and TRBJ1-2, with TRBD1 as a possible D gene (6 bases). Trimming cost V 3 bases and J 7 bases, with 9 bases left between them. This CDR3 contains 12 residues.